One and the same sample provided the 16 T cell receptor beta chains below, sequenced in a study of blood T cell repertoires in COVID-19 (dated by TCRdb to about 2020). The library was obtained by the immunoSEQ multiplex PCR assay. TCRdb obtained this table from immuneACCESS and retained in-frame rearrangements with V and J assigned. These tables miss some clones; where compared with another copy, unresolved V genes account for less than half of the shortfall, and the remainder is unexplained. For this sample the table gives roughly 180,000 clones, of which about four fifths were detected only once. 8.1% of the sample is taken by the ten largest. The specimen sequenced was peripheral blood. These receptors were taken from a woman aged 55-70 years with COVID-19, enrolled during active disease.

The chain uses TRBV3-1 (or the pseudogene TRBV3-2) and TRBJ2-2; TRBD1 matches at 8 bases. The CDR3 runs to 15 residues. Germline assignment: CDR1 LGHDT and CDR2 YNNKEL (reference sequence). V dropped 1 base and J dropped 5; count of bases not matched to a gene: 3. CDR3 nucleotide sequence: TGTGCCAGCAGCCAAGTCAGGGGGCAGACCGGGGAGCTGTTTTTT. Its translation is CASSQVRGQTGELFF.

This chain links TRBV4-1 with TRBJ2-5; the D gene is possibly TRBD1 (6 bases). CDR3 size: 15 residues. Germline lookup yields CDR1 MGHRA and CDR2 YSYEKL. Deletions cut 4 bases from V and 7 bases from J, with 19 bases between. The CDR3 sequence: CASSPEEGQGSTQYF. The CDR3, as DNA: TGCGCCAGCAGCCCCGAGGAAGGGCAGGGGTCGACCCAGTACTTC.

Only a few counts were recorded for this clone. The chain employs TRBV7-2 and TRBJ2-2, with TRBD1 identical over 7 bases. Germline V lookup: CDR1 SGHTA, CDR2 FQGNSA. V gave up 3 bases and J gave up 8 bases; unmatched junction bases: 3. The CDR3 is 13 residues long. CDR3: CASSFGTEGELFF. The DNA of the CDR3 is TGTGCCAGCAGCTTCGGGACAGAAGGGGAGCTGTTTTTT. Full variable domain (outside the CDR3, taken from reference TRBV7-2 and TRBJ2-2): GAGVSQSPSNKVTEKGKDVELRCDPISGHTALYWYRQSLGQGLEFLIYFQGNSAPDKSGLPSDRFSAERTGGSVSTLTIQRTQQEDSAVYLCASSFGTEGELFFGEGSRLTVL.

The rearrangement uses TRBV5-1 and TRBJ2-5; D is possibly TRBD1 (8 bases). Trimming shortened V by 5 bases and J by 2 bases, and 16 bases separated the two germline ends. CDR3 length equals 15 residues. The V gene's germline CDR1 is SGHRS and CDR2 YFSETQ. CDR3 loop: CASREQQGGQETQYF. CDR3 nucleotide sequence: TGCGCCAGCAGAGAACAACAGGGGGGGCAAGAGACCCAGTACTTC.

V and J are TRBV14 and TRBJ2-1, with D perhaps matching TRBD1 (5 bases). Germline CDR1 is SGHDN and CDR2 is FVKESK. The CDR3 length is 14 residues. Trimming cost V 1 base and J 7 bases, with 11 bases left between them. CDR3 nucleotide sequence: TGTGCCAGCAGCCAAGGTAACAGGATTAATGAGCAGTTCTTC. Amino acids: CASSQGNRINEQFF.

This chain connects TRBV12-3 or TRBV12-4 to TRBJ1-2; 8 bases map to TRBD1. V lost 5 bases, J lost 8 bases, and 7 bases stayed unmatched. This CDR3 is 13 amino acids long. CDR3 sequence: CASSPRGQNGYTF. The CDR3 region has the DNA TGTGCCAGCAGTCCCAGGGGGCAGAACGGCTACACCTTC.

V usage is TRBV27 and J usage is TRBJ1-1; 10 nucleotides align to TRBD1. The CDR3 extends over 17 amino acids. Trimming at V came to 2 bases and at J to 2 bases, leaving 8 bases not matched to a gene. Germline V lookup: CDR1 MNHEY, CDR2 SMNVEV (reference sequence). The CDR3 DNA reads as TGTGCCAGCAGTTTACGTACCGGGACAGGGGATAACACTGAAGCTTTCTTT. Protein product: CASSLRTGTGDNTEAFF.

The chain links TRBV7-3 to TRBJ2-1; D gene ambiguous. Looked up from germline, CDR1 is SGHTA and CDR2 is FQGTGA. The CDR3 consists of 13 residues. V was shortened by 2 bases and J by 10 bases, with 12 bases between the two germline ends. The CDR3, as DNA: TGTGCCAGCAGCTTATCACGTGTGGCAGAGCAGTTCTTC. This sequence encodes CASSLSRVAEQFF.

The chain couples TRBV7-9 to TRBJ2-7; 9 positions agree with TRBD1. This CDR3 comprises 15 residues. J lost 4 bases, V lost 6 bases, and 10 bases had no gene match. Looked up from germline, CDR1 is SEHNR and CDR2 is FQNEAQ (reference sequence). CDR3 DNA sequence: TGTGCCAGCAGTTATAGACAGGGGGGGACGTACGAGCAGTACTTC. Protein: CASSYRQGGTYEQYF.

The chain carries TRBV28 and TRBJ1-1; 8 positions match TRBD1. J was trimmed by 5 bases and V by 3 bases; bases with no gene match: 8. Per germline, CDR1 MDHEN and CDR2 SYDVKM. This CDR3 comprises 15 residues. CDR3 DNA sequence: TGTGCCAGCAGTTTGGTCACAGGGGGAGGGACTGAAGCTTTCTTT. It is translated as CASSLVTGGGTEAFF.

The rearrangement uses TRBV6-2 or TRBV6-3 and TRBJ2-7; a possible D gene is TRBD1 (5 bases). Germline lookup yields CDR1 MNHEY and CDR2 SVGEGT. The CDR3 length is 14 residues. Trimming pared 5 bases from V and 0 bases from J, leaving 11 bases between. The CDR3 here is CASSADSHSYEQYF. For the CDR3, the DNA is TGTGCCAGCAGTGCCGACAGCCACTCCTACGAGCAGTACTTC.

This clone appeared a few times. Within the sample, other DNA sequences also encode this same CDR3. The chain's CDR3 is CASSQGLLTGELFF. In nucleotides, the CDR3 is TGCGCCAGCAGCCAGGGGCTCCTCACCGGGGAGCTGTTTTTT. This chain joins TRBV4-3 and TRBJ2-2; possible D gene TRBD1, 5 bases. The V end was cut by 3 bases, the J end by 4 bases, with 9 bases between. Germline CDR1 LGHNA, CDR2 YSLEER. The CDR3 extends over 14 amino acids.

The V call is TRBV7-2, the J call TRBJ2-1; D may be TRBD2 (6 bases). CDR1 SGHTA and CDR2 FQGNSA come from the germline V gene. Trimming left V 5 bases short and J 7 bases short, with 21 bases between. The CDR3 sequence is 16 residues long. CDR3 in amino acids: CASSEINGGFLNEQFF. Here the CDR3 DNA reads TGTGCCAGCAGCGAGATTAATGGAGGGTTCTTGAATGAGCAGTTCTTC.

The chain has TRBV18 and TRBJ1-1; 8 bases match TRBD1. Trimming took 3 bases from V and 3 from J; bases not matched to a gene: 9. CDR1 KGHSH and CDR2 LQKENI come from the germline V gene. This CDR3 has 16 residues. CDR3 amino acids: CASSPLSGGYDTEAFF. The CDR3 DNA reads as TGTGCCAGCTCACCCCTTTCAGGGGGCTACGACACTGAAGCTTTCTTT. The full variable domain, in which reference TRBV18 and TRBJ1-1 provide the parts outside the CDR3, is NAGVMQNPRHLVRRRGQEARLRCSPMKGHSHVYWYRQLPEEGLKFMVYLQKENIIDESGMPKERFSAEFPKEGPSILRIQQVVRGDSAAYFCASSPLSGGYDTEAFFGQGTRLTVV.

V is TRBV5-1 and J is TRBJ2-7; 9 positions match TRBD1. Germline V gene lookup returns CDR1 SGHRS and CDR2 YFSETQ. J was trimmed by 6 bases and V by 3 bases; bases with no gene match: 10. The CDR3 is 15 amino acids. The CDR3: CASSSGDRGYLEQYF. DNA for the CDR3: TGCGCCAGCAGCTCGGGAGACAGGGGGTACCTCGAGCAGTACTTC.

V and J are TRBV2 and TRBJ2-2; D is perhaps TRBD2 (7 bases). This CDR3 spans 16 amino acids. CDR1 SNHLY and CDR2 FYNNEI come from the germline V gene. With 4 bases removed from V and 2 bases from J, the gap between germline ends came to 14 bases. This CDR3 is CASSGGRGPNTGELFF. CDR3 nucleotides: TGTGCCAGCAGTGGGGGGCGGGGGCCCAACACCGGGGAGCTGTTTTTT. Variable domain in full (rest from reference TRBV2 and TRBJ2-2): EPEVTQTPSHQVTQMGQEVILRCVPISNHLYFYWYRQILGQKVEFLVSFYNNEISEKSEIFDDQFSVERPDGSNFTLKIRSTKLEDSAMYFCASSGGRGPNTGELFFGEGSRLTVL.